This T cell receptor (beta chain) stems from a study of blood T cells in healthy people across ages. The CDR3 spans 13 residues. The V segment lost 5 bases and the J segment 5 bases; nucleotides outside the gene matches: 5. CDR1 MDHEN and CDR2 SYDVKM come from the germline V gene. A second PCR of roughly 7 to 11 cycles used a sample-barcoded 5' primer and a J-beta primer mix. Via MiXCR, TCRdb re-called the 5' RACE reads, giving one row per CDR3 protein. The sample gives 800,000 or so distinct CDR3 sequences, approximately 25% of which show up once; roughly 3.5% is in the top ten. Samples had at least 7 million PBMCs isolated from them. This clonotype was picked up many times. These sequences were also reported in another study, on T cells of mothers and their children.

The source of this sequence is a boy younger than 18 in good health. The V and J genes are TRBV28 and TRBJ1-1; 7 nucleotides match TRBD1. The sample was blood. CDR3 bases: TGTGCCAGCAGTGACAGGGTCGGAACTGAAGCTTTCTTT. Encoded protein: CASSDRVGTEAFF.